Included here is one T cell receptor (beta chain) sequence, with context. Its antigen is not yet known. No clone much larger than this one lies a single base away; base qualities are absent. This sample was included in a study of blood T cell repertoires in COVID-19 (dated by TCRdb to 2020 to 2022). Concerning the study at large: The collaborator samples originated in the United States, Italy and Spain and spanned the acute and convalescent phases of COVID-19. A freely available public database, intended as a resource for researchers studying the immune response to SARS-CoV-2, is where the repertoires were released. The material from the prospective study consisted of cDNA or gDNA derived from T cells, B-cell-depleted T cells, or PBMCs. Where available, HLA class I and class II types were obtained from metadata supplied by the sample provider rather than from assay-based typing. The dataset comprised deeply sampled blood TCRbeta repertoires from subjects exposed to, actively infected with, or recovered from COVID-19. Samples came from the ongoing ImmuneRACE study (first 160 participants) plus 1,254 subjects from 6 global collaborators. Sample metadata almost always included a de-identified subject ID, COVID-19 status, age in years and sex.

Overall study outcomes, separate from this receptor: Clinical and demographic metadata were provided uncurated, with the amount varying by source and participant.

CDR1 MNHEY and CDR2 SVGAGI were looked up in the germline V gene. Compared with germline, V lacks 3 bases and J lacks 6 bases; bases without a gene match: 2. The CDR3 starts with the cysteine, ends with the phenylalanine, and has 14 residues. The retained sequence is limited to the CDR3, 42 bases, with the frame set at the first base. Another Seattle source contributed samples from volunteer blood donors who had recovered from COVID-19. Whole blood was collected in K2EDTA tubes by collaborating institutions according to the institutions' own protocols. For TCRbeta analysis, collaborators shipped samples in one of three forms: frozen whole blood, isolated PBMCs, or DNA extracted from either of those sample types. The immunoSEQ Assay, a bias-controlled multiplex PCR, was used to amplify TCRbeta CDR3 regions from genomic DNA. The published analysis was carried out like this. The number of nucleated cells in each sample was estimated from the amplification of reference gene primers within the assay. Sequence reads were collapsed and filtered to measure the absolute abundance of every unique TCRbeta CDR3 rearrangement. For each sample, productive Simpson clonality was calculated as the square root of Simpson's diversity index over productive rearrangements. The clones in this table, taken by TCRdb from immuneACCESS, are in-frame only. Not every clone is retained; where verified, under half of the shortfall comes from an unresolved V gene, and the cause of the rest is unknown. That table supplies the V and J calls and clone size; D and trimming were determined from the DNA. Here the sample has over 250,000 clones; roughly nine tenths occur a single time. Approximately 3.7% of the sample is taken by the ten largest.

The sequence is built from TRBV6-5 and TRBJ2-2; TRBD2 fits 9 bases in the junction. This TCR was sampled from a man aged 55 to 69 who had recovered from COVID-19. Specimen: peripheral blood. CDR3 region: CASSYGTSSGELFF. The sequenced DNA: TGTGCCAGCAGTTATGGGACTAGCTCCGGGGAGCTGTTTTTT.